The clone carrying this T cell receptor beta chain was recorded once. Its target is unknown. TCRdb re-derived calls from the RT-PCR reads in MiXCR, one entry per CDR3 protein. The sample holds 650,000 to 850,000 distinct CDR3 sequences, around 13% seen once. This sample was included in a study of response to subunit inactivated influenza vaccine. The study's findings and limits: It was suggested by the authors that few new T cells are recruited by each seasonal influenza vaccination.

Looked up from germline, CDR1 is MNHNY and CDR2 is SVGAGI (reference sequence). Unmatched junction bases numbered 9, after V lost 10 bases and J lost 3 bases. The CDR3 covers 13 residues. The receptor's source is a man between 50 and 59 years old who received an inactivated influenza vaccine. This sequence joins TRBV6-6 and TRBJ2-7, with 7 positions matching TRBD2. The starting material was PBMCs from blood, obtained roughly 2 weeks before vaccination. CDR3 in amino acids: CATRRGLLYEQYF. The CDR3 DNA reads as TGTGCCACCCGGCGGGGACTACTCTACGAGCAGTACTTC.